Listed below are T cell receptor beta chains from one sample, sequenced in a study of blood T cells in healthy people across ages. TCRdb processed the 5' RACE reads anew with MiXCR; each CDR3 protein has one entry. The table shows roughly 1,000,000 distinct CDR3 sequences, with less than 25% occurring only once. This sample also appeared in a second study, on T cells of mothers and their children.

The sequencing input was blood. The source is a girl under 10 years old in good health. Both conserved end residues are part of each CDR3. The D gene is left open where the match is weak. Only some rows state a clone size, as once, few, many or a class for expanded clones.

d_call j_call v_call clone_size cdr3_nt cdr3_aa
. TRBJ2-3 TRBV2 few TGTGCCAGCAGCACCTTAACGGGAAGGGATACGCAGTATTTT CASSTLTGRDTQYF
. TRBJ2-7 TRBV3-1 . TGTGCCAGCAGCCAAGATCTGGATGGGCGGTACTTC CASSQDLDGRYF
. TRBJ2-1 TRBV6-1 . TGTGCCAGCAGGGTCAACAGGGACTACAATGAGCAGTTCTTC CASRVNRDYNEQFF
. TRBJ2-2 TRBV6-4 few TGTGCCAGCAGTGACTCCGTAGGCTTCGGGGAGCTGTTTTTT CASSDSVGFGELFF
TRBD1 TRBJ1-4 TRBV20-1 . TGCAGTGCTAGAGATGCCCAGGGGGGGGATGAAAAACTGTTTTTT CSARDAQGGDEKLFF
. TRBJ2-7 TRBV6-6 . TGTGCCAGCACGGACGGGACCGGATACGAGCAGTACTTC CASTDGTGYEQYF
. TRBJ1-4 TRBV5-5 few TGTGCCAGCAGCTTGGCTCTTTCTTTAACTAATGAAAAACTGTTTTTT CASSLALSLTNEKLFF
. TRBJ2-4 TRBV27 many TGTGCCAGCAGCCCCCTATCATCCAAAAACATTCAGTACTTC CASSPLSSKNIQYF
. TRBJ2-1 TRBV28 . TGTGCCAGCGTAGGTGAGTCCTACAATGAGCAGTTCTTC CASVGESYNEQFF
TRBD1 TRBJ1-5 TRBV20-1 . TGCAGTGCCGTTGGACAGGGATGGCTAGTTGGTCAGCCCCAGCATTTT CSAVGQGWLVGQPQHF
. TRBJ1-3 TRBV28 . TGTGCCAGCAGTTCCCCCCTCGACCAGATCGGAAACACCATATATTTT CASSSPLDQIGNTIYF
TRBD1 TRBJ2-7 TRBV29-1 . TGCAGCGTTTACGGGACAGGGAGCTCCTACGAGCAGTACTTC CSVYGTGSSYEQYF
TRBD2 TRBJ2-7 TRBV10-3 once TGTGCCATCAGTGACCGGACTAGCGGGAGGGCCCACGAGCAGTACTTC CAISDRTSGRAHEQYF
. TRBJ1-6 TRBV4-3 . TGCGCCAGCAGCCAAGATCGGGAGAATTCACCCCTCCACTTT CASSQDRENSPLHF
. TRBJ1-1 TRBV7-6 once TGTGCCAGCAGCCCAGTCCCACAGGGATACACTGAAGCTTTCTTT CASSPVPQGYTEAFF
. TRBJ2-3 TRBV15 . TGTGCCACCAGCAGAGATGGCAGCGGGACAGGTGTTACAGATACGCAGTATTTT CATSRDGSGTGVTDTQYF
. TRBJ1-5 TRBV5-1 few TGCGCCAGCAGCTTAATAAGGGGTGAGAGCAATCAGCCCCAGCATTTT CASSLIRGESNQPQHF
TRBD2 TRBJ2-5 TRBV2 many TGTGCCAGCAGTACCCCGACTAGCGGGGGGGAAGAGACCCAGTACTTC CASSTPTSGGEETQYF
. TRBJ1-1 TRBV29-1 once TGCAGCGTTGAAGATCTCGACACTTCGAACACTGAAGCTTTCTTT CSVEDLDTSNTEAFF
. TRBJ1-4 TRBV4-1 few TGCGCCAGCAGCCAAGAGGGCTTTCCAACTAATGAAAAACTGTTTTTT CASSQEGFPTNEKLFF
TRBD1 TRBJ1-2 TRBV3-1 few TGTGCCAGCAGCCAAGTAAATCTGGGACAGGGGGCGGCTGGCTACACCTTC CASSQVNLGQGAAGYTF
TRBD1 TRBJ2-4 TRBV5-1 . TGCGCCAGCAGCCAAGAGCAGGGGGCCCCAAACATTCAGTACTTC CASSQEQGAPNIQYF
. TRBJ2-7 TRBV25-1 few TGTGCCAGCAGTGACAGCGAGCAGTACTTC CASSDSEQYF
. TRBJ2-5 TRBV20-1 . TGCAGTGCTAGGGGGCGGAGTGGGACCCAGTACTTC CSARGRSGTQYF
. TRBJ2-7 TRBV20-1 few TGCAGTGCTAGAGGGAACTACCTGTACGAGCAGTACTTC CSARGNYLYEQYF
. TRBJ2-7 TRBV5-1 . TGCGCCAGCAGCTTGTGGACCGACTACGAGCAGTACTTC CASSLWTDYEQYF
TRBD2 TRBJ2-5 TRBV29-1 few TGCAGCGTTGAGGGACTACTTAAAGAGACCCAGTACTTC CSVEGLLKETQYF
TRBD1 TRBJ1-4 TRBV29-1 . TGCAGCGTTGAAGACTGGACAGGGGGAAATGAAAAACTGTTTTTT CSVEDWTGGNEKLFF
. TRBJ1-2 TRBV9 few TGTGCCAGCAGCGTAGGAGCTATGATGAACTATGGCTACACCTTC CASSVGAMMNYGYTF
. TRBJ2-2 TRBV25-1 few TGTGCCAGCAGTGCGCAGGGACCAACCGGGGAGCTGTTTTTT CASSAQGPTGELFF
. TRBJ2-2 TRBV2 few TGTGCCAGCGACTTTTACACCGGGGAGCTGTTTTTT CASDFYTGELFF